The 27 T cell receptor beta chains presented below share a single source sample, sequenced in a study of OX40 agonist ivuxolimab in advanced cancers. Sequencing was performed with immunoSEQ multiplex PCR; in TCRdb, only in-frame clones are kept and a portion is missing. This sample has 9,500 to 15,000 clones; around 86% occur once, and the top ten carry approximately 19%. Sequences were derived from CD4+ or CD8+ T cells sorted from blood, sampled in a trial of the OX40 agonist ivuxolimab. These receptor sequences come from an adult with an advanced solid tumor such as melanoma, head and neck, liver or kidney cancer.

This clone is termed large (0.1 to 1%). V and J are TRBV9 and TRBJ2-7; 10 positions agree with TRBD2. In germline, CDR1 is SGDLS, CDR2 YYNGEE. Losses at the gene ends were 4 bases for V and 2 bases for J; bases not matched to a gene: 6. The CDR3 covers 15 residues. CDR3 nucleotide sequence: TGTGCCAGCAGCCCGACCGGACTAGCGGCCTACGAGCAGTACTTC. This encodes CASSPTGLAAYEQYF.

This clone was detected only a few times. This chain joins TRBV28 and TRBJ1-6; D gene ambiguous. The CDR3 is made up of 12 amino acids. V gave up 3 bases and J gave up 3 bases, with 0 bases separating them. Germline V gives CDR1 MDHEN, CDR2 SYDVKM. CDR3 DNA sequence: TGTGCCAGCAGTTTCTATAATTCACCCCTCCACTTT. Protein product: CASSFYNSPLHF.

V is TRBV27 and J is TRBJ2-2; D is unresolved. Trimming stripped 0 bases from V and 8 bases from J, with 10 bases between. The CDR3 sequence is 14 residues long. Per germline, CDR1 MNHEY and CDR2 SMNVEV (reference sequence). The CDR3 DNA is TGTGCCAGCAGTTTATCACTACCCTTGGGGGAGCTGTTTTTT. This translates into CASSLSLPLGELFF.

The V call is TRBV27, the J call TRBJ2-7; D uncertain. The CDR3 totals 12 residues. CDR1 MNHEY and CDR2 SMNVEV come from the germline V gene (reference sequence). V gave up 3 bases and J gave up 6 bases, with 9 bases separating them. The chain's CDR3 is CASSLYGFEQYF. DNA for the CDR3: TGTGCCAGCAGTTTGTATGGATTCGAGCAGTACTTC.

V and J are TRBV5-6 and TRBJ2-7; D is ambiguous. The V and J ends lost 4 bases and 4 bases respectively, with 12 bases between them. Germline lookup yields CDR1 SGHDT and CDR2 YYEEEE. The CDR3 extends over 13 amino acids. The CDR3 loop is CASSLSWGYEQYF. The CDR3 nucleotides are TGTGCCAGCAGCCTGAGCTGGGGATACGAGCAGTACTTC.

J is TRBJ2-7 and V is TRBV6-6; D possibly uses TRBD1 or TRBD2 (5 bases each). The CDR3 loop spans 14 amino acids. Germline V gives CDR1 MNHNY, CDR2 SVGAGI (reference sequence). V dropped 5 bases and J dropped 5 bases, with 16 bases sitting between them. In nucleotides, the CDR3 is TGTGCCAGCAGTCAGGGAGCCGGGACCGACGAGCAGTACTTC. Its translation: CASSQGAGTDEQYF.

This clone was observed a handful of times. The chain has TRBV7-9 and TRBJ1-3; TRBD1 is a possible D gene (5 bases). The germline V gene encodes CDR1 SEHNR and CDR2 FQNEAQ (reference sequence). Between the trimmed V and J ends, which lost 4 bases and 0 bases, there was a span of 7 bases. The CDR3 has 14 residues. As DNA, the CDR3 is TGTGCCAGCAGCTCCGGGACCTCTGGAAACACCATATATTTT. Its protein product is CASSSGTSGNTIYF.

The chain couples TRBV6-5 to TRBJ2-1; D is unresolved. The V gene lost 2 bases and the J gene lost 7 bases, with 9 bases spanning the gap. There are 13 residues in the CDR3. From germline, CDR1 is MNHEY and CDR2 SVGAGI. CDR3: CASSYAGDNEQFF. In nucleotides, the CDR3 is TGTGCCAGCAGTTACGCTGGGGATAATGAGCAGTTCTTC.

The chain carries TRBV4-1 and TRBJ1-1; D is possibly TRBD1 (5 bases). V dropped 2 bases and J dropped 0 bases, with 13 bases sitting between them. The CDR3 sequence is 16 residues long. Looked up from germline, CDR1 is MGHRA and CDR2 is YSYEKL. The CDR3 here is CASSQRGVVMNTEAFF. The DNA of the CDR3 is TGCGCCAGCAGCCAAAGAGGGGTAGTCATGAACACTGAAGCTTTCTTT.

V and J are TRBV6-6 and TRBJ1-2, with D unresolved. This CDR3 region has 15 residues. Germline CDR1 MNHNY, CDR2 SVGAGI (reference sequence). V lost 7 bases to trimming and J lost 2 bases, with 17 bases between them. In nucleotides, the CDR3 is TGTGCCAGCATCCCGATGGCCACCCCGAACTATGGCTACACCTTC. Amino acids: CASIPMATPNYGYTF.

V is TRBV4-3 and J is TRBJ1-5, with D perhaps TRBD1 (5 bases). The ends were cut back, 0 bases at V and 0 bases at J, with 9 bases in the middle. This CDR3 is built from 16 residues. From germline, CDR1 is LGHNA and CDR2 YSLEER. The CDR3 is CASSQDRDNSNQPQHF. CDR3 bases: TGCGCCAGCAGCCAAGACAGGGATAATAGCAATCAGCCCCAGCATTTT.

The chain couples TRBV27 to TRBJ1-1; the D gene is possibly TRBD1 (5 bases). V gave up 4 bases and J gave up 11 bases, with 20 bases separating them. Germline V gene sequence: CDR1 MNHEY, CDR2 SMNVEV (reference sequence). The CDR3 covers 14 residues. Here the CDR3 DNA reads TGTGCCAGCAGTTCACGGGGTGGGGGAAGTAGGGCTTTCTTT. Its translation is CASSSRGGGSRAFF.

The sample holds one count of this clone. This chain joins TRBV19 and TRBJ2-7, with D possibly matching TRBD1 (5 bases). Germline loops: CDR1 LNHDA, CDR2 SQIVND (reference sequence). The CDR3 is made up of 15 amino acids. Deletions cut 2 bases from V and 2 bases from J, with 13 bases between. CDR3 region: CASSILTGGPYEQYF. The CDR3 DNA follows: TGTGCCAGTAGTATATTAACAGGTGGGCCCTACGAGCAGTACTTC.

This rearrangement joins TRBV9 to TRBJ1-6; the D is unclear. Germline values: CDR1 SGDLS, CDR2 YYNGEE. The ends were cut back, 4 bases at V and 10 bases at J, with 15 bases in the middle. The CDR3 is 14 amino acids. CDR3 region: CASSPRGIGSPLHF. The CDR3 bases are TGTGCCAGCAGCCCCCGAGGTATCGGGTCACCCCTCCACTTT.

The V gene is TRBV5-4, the J gene TRBJ1-2; a possible D gene is TRBD1 (5 bases). Germline assignment: CDR1 SGHNT and CDR2 YYREEE (reference sequence). The ends were cut back, 1 base at V and 8 bases at J, with 9 bases in the middle. The CDR3 is made up of 12 amino acids. CDR3 loop: CASSLPEGGYTF. DNA of the CDR3: TGTGCCAGCAGCTTGCCCGAGGGGGGCTACACCTTC.

CDR3 bases: TGTGCCAGCAGCGTAGCCCGGACTAGCGGACCCTCCTACAATGAGCAGTTCTTC. The encoded protein is CASSVARTSGPSYNEQFF. The rearrangement links TRBV9 to TRBJ2-1; 10 bases line up with TRBD2. The CDR3 totals 18 residues. Trimming took 0 bases from V and 0 from J; bases not matched to a gene: 6. Germline CDR1 is SGDLS and CDR2 is YYNGEE. Full variable domain (outside the CDR3, taken from reference TRBV9 and TRBJ2-1): DSGVTQTPKHLITATGQRVTLRCSPRSGDLSVYWYQQSLDQGLQFLIQYYNGEERAKGNILERFSAQQFPDLHSELNLSSLELGDSALYFCASSVARTSGPSYNEQFFGPGTRLTVL.

The V call is TRBV6-5, the J call TRBJ2-1; TRBD1 agrees at 10 bases. The CDR3 loop spans 16 amino acids. The V gene end was trimmed by 2 bases and the J gene end by 1 base; junction bases not matched to a gene: 2. Germline V lookup: CDR1 MNHEY, CDR2 SVGAGI. CDR3 residues: CASSYLGQGSYNEQFF. The CDR3, as DNA: TGTGCCAGCAGTTACCTGGGACAGGGGTCCTACAATGAGCAGTTCTTC.

This clone is a singleton in its sample. A read error may account for a junction end that differs from germline. Other DNA sequences in the same sample also yield this CDR3. This chain joins TRBV9 and TRBJ2-7; D gene uncertain. Germline V gene data show CDR1 as SGDLS and CDR2 as YYNGEE. This CDR3 comprises 14 residues. CDR3 sequence: CASSPDGQSYEQYF. The CDR3, as DNA: TGCGCCAGCAGCCCCGACGGGCAGTCCTACGAGCAGTACTTC.

In its sample, this clone was seen once. This sequence joins TRBV2 and TRBJ2-1; possibly TRBD2 for D (6 bases). Deletions cut 8 bases from V and 4 bases from J, with 9 bases between. The CDR3 spans 12 residues. Germline V gene lookup returns CDR1 SNHLY and CDR2 FYNNEI. The CDR3 here is CASRGEYNEQFF. The CDR3 region has the DNA TGTGCCAGCCGCGGGGAGTACAATGAGCAGTTCTTC.

This chain connects TRBV7-9 to TRBJ2-7, with D possibly being TRBD1 (5 bases). V gave up 5 bases and J gave up 6 bases, with 11 bases separating them. The length of the CDR3 is 12 residues. Germline-derived CDR1 and CDR2 are SEHNR and FQNEAQ (reference sequence). The CDR3 DNA sequence: TGTGCCAGCAGCATACAGGACCTCGAGCAGTACTTC. This gives the protein CASSIQDLEQYF.

The J gene is TRBJ1-6, the V gene TRBV6-8; D is ambiguous. The V end was cut by 0 bases, the J end by 4 bases, with 7 bases between. This CDR3 spans 15 amino acids. CDR1 and CDR2 from the germline V gene are MNHGY and SAAAGT. The CDR3 DNA is TGTGCCAGCAGTTACTCATTGGGTTATAATTCACCCCTCCACTTT. This sequence encodes CASSYSLGYNSPLHF.

V is TRBV29-1 and J is TRBJ2-7, with D uncertain. The CDR3 is 12 residues long. CDR1 is SQVTM and CDR2 is ANQGSEA in the germline V gene. Trimming removed 0 bases from V and 6 bases from J, with 9 bases in between. CDR3 bases: TGCAGCGTTGAAGATCTGCGTGGCGAGCAGTACTTC. It encodes CSVEDLRGEQYF.

The DNA of the CDR3 is TGTGCCAGTTCTTGGGCTAGCGGGAGTGCCGGGGAGCTGTTTTTT. This encodes CASSWASGSAGELFF. The chain employs TRBV28 and TRBJ2-2; 10 bases are shared with TRBD2. Trimming cost V 9 bases and J 6 bases; bases outside gene matches: 10. The germline V gene has CDR1 MDHEN and CDR2 SYDVKM. The CDR3 length is 15 residues.

The chain carries TRBV27 and TRBJ2-1, with TRBD1 as a possible D gene (5 bases). The CDR3 runs 14 residues. V gave up 3 bases and J gave up 4 bases, with 10 bases separating them. Looked up from germline, CDR1 is MNHEY and CDR2 is SMNVEV (reference sequence). The CDR3 sequence is CASSLWTTYNEQFF. The CDR3 DNA follows: TGTGCCAGCAGTTTGTGGACAACATACAATGAGCAGTTCTTC.

V and J are TRBV6-6 and TRBJ1-1; D uncertain. Germline CDR1 is MNHNY and CDR2 is SVGAGI (reference sequence). Trimming removed 5 bases at V and 6 bases at J, with 13 bases between. The CDR3 loop spans 13 amino acids. This CDR3 is CASSKRGVAEAFF. The CDR3 DNA reads TGTGCCAGCAGTAAGCGGGGTGTAGCTGAAGCTTTCTTT.

The chain recombines TRBV7-9 with TRBJ1-1, with D possibly TRBD1 on 6 matching bases. Looked up from germline, CDR1 is SEHNR and CDR2 is FQNEAQ (reference sequence). This CDR3 region has 13 residues. Trimming took off 5 bases at V and 1 base at J, with 8 bases between the two ends. CDR3 DNA: TGTGCCAGCAGCCCGGGACAGAACACTGAAGCTTTCTTT. It translates to CASSPGQNTEAFF. Variable domain in full (rest from reference TRBV7-9 and TRBJ1-1): DTGVSQNPRHKITKRGQNVTFRCDPISEHNRLYWYRQTLGQGPEFLTYFQNEAQLEKSRLLSDRFSAERPKGSFSTLEIQRTEQGDSAMYLCASSPGQNTEAFFGQGTRLTVV.

The chain couples TRBV7-9 to TRBJ1-4, with 8 bases aligning to TRBD1. The germline gives CDR1 SEHNR, CDR2 FQNEAQ (reference sequence). V was pared by 5 bases and J by 6 bases, with 8 bases of the junction left unmatched. The CDR3 length is 15 residues. CDR3 sequence reads: CASSLDRGGDEKLFF. Here the CDR3 DNA reads TGTGCCAGCAGCCTCGACAGGGGAGGCGATGAAAAACTGTTTTTT.